The TCR beta chain described here comes from a study of early T cells in non-severe SARS-CoV-2 infection. Whole-study context: Unpaired chains resulted from sequencing bulk RNA of unsorted whole blood.

Via MiXCR, TCRdb re-called the 5' RACE reads, giving one row per CDR3 protein. This table has 90,000 to 120,000 distinct CDR3 sequences, around 10% appearing once. This clonotype appeared a few times. The germline V gene has CDR1 SQVTM and CDR2 ANQGSEA. This CDR3 region has 11 residues. V was clipped by 7 bases and J by 6 bases, with 9 bases between them. This sequence was found in an adult who was a healthcare worker with PCR-confirmed SARS-CoV-2 infection or an uninfected control (not recorded which). Sequencing was performed on whole blood. The genes are TRBV29-1 and TRBJ2-2; D gene uncertain. The CDR3 DNA reads TGCAGCGCCGCCTGGGCCGGGGAGCTGTTTTTT. It codes for CSAAWAGELFF.